The 4 T cell receptor beta chains below all came from one sample that was sequenced in a study of T cell responses to AZD1222 COVID-19 vaccine. Here immunoSEQ multiplex PCR was the method, and the copy in TCRdb shows in-frame clones only, minus some. The sample yields about 150,000 clones, 88% seen once. The sequenced sample was peripheral blood, obtained 28 days after the second dose of the MenACWY control vaccine. Source of these receptors: an adult who received the MenACWY meningococcal vaccine as a control.

This sequence joins TRBV21-1 and TRBJ1-6. TRBV21-1 constitutes a pseudogene. The CDR3 is made up of 15 amino acids. CDR3 in amino acids: CASSTAAPLNSPLHF. The CDR3 DNA reads TGTGCCAGCAGCACCGCGGCCCCACTTAATTCACCCCTCCACTTT.

The J gene is TRBJ2-5, the V gene TRBV21-1; the table gives TRBD2 as D, unverified against the DNA. TRBV21-1 is an annotated pseudogene. CDR3 length equals 16 residues. The CDR3 DNA follows: TGTGCCAGCAGCAAAGTGAGCGGGCCTTCCCAAGAGACCCAGTACTTC. It translates to CASSKVSGPSQETQYF.

The chain recombines TRBV5-1 with TRBJ2-5; D is unclear. V was shortened by 1 base and J by 5 bases, with 6 bases between the two germline ends. This CDR3 region has 12 residues. CDR1 is SGHRS and CDR2 is YFSETQ in the germline V gene. Here the CDR3 DNA reads TGCGCCAGCAGCTTGAAAACCGAGACCCAGTACTTC. As protein: CASSLKTETQYF. The full variable domain, its missing parts supplied by reference TRBV5-1 and TRBJ2-5, is KAGVTQTPRYLIKTRGQQVTLSCSPISGHRSVSWYQQTPGQGLQFLFEYFSETQRNKGNFPGRFSGRQFSNSRSEMNVSTLELGDSALYLCASSLKTETQYFGPGTRLLVL.

The gene calls are TRBV28 and TRBJ1-1; perhaps TRBD1 as D (6 bases). V was clipped by 2 bases and J by 5 bases, with 12 bases between them. The V gene's germline CDR1 is MDHEN and CDR2 SYDVKM. The CDR3 loop spans 14 amino acids. Here the CDR3 DNA reads TGTGCCAGCAGTTTAGACCAGGGGAGGACTGAAGCTTTCTTT. This codes for CASSLDQGRTEAFF.